The 3 T cell receptor beta chains listed next were all sequenced from one sample in a study of identical twins. Each CDR3 protein is one row after TCRdb ran MiXCR on the 5' RACE reads. The sample has under 500,000 distinct CDR3 sequences; approximately 15% are singletons. These data also formed part of another study, on yellow fever vaccine responses in identical twins.

The material sequenced was CD4+ T cells sorted from blood. Receptor source: a woman aged 18 to 35 in good health.

A few counts support this clonotype. CDR3 nucleotides: TGTGCCAGCAGTTATCGGCTGGGAACTAATGAAAAACTGTTTTTT. Translated: CASSYRLGTNEKLFF. This chain links TRBV6-5 with TRBJ1-4; D uncertain. V lost 3 bases, J lost 1 base, and 9 bases lay in between. This CDR3 is built from 15 residues. Germline V gene sequence: CDR1 MNHEY, CDR2 SVGAGI.

This clonotype was seen a handful of times. V is TRBV9 and J is TRBJ2-1; D is possibly TRBD2 (5 bases). Per the germline V gene, CDR1 is SGDLS and CDR2 is YYNGEE. The V and J ends lost 1 base and 6 bases respectively, with 17 bases between them. The length of the CDR3 is 16 residues. Here the CDR3 DNA reads TGTGCCAGCAGCGTAAGGGTCGGGGTGGGCCTCAATGAGCAGTTCTTC. The encoded protein is CASSVRVGVGLNEQFF.

The chain uses TRBV6-2 or TRBV6-3 and TRBJ2-2; D is unresolved. The CDR3 is made up of 12 amino acids. From germline, CDR1 is MNHEY and CDR2 SVGEGT. V was clipped by 7 bases and J by 6 bases, with 9 bases between them. This CDR3 reads CASTPEAGELFF. The CDR3 DNA is TGTGCCAGCACCCCCGAGGCCGGGGAGCTGTTTTTT.